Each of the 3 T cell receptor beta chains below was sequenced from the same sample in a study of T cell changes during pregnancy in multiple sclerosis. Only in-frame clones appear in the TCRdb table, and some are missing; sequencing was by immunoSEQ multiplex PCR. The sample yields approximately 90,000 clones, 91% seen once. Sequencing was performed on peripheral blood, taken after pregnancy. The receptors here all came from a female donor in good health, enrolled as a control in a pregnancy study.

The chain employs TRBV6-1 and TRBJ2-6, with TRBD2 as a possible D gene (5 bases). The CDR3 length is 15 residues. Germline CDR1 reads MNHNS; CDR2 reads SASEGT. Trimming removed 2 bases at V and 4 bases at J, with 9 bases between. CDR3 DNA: TGTGCCAGCAGTGAAATGGTAGCGGGGGCCAACGTCCTGACTTTC. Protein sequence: CASSEMVAGANVLTF.

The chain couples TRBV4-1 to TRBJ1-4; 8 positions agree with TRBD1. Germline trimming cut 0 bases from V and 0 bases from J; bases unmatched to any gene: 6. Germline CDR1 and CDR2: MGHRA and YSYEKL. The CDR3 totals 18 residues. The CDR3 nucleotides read TGCGCCAGCAGCCAAGATGCAGGGGGCCCTGCAACTAATGAAAAACTGTTTTTT. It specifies CASSQDAGGPATNEKLFF.

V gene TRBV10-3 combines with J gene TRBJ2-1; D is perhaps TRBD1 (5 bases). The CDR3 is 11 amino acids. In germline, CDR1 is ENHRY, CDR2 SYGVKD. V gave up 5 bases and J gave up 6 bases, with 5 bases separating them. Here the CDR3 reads CAISQGNEQFF. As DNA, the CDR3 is TGTGCCATCAGTCAGGGCAATGAGCAGTTCTTC.